Following are 9 T cell receptor beta chains from one sample sequenced in a study of tumor-infiltrating lymphocytes in primary liver carcinoma (dated by TCRdb to the late 2010s). Without any cell sorting, total RNA and DNA were co-extracted from roughly 20-30 mg of bulk tissue using the AllPrep DNA/RNA mini kit. The instrument was an Illumina HiSeq 2500. Starting from approximately 500 ng total RNA, TCRbeta-specific cDNA was produced by reverse transcription with a constant-region primer and ProtoScript II reverse transcriptase. TCRbeta libraries were built with three nested multiplex PCR rounds, a slightly modified ARM-PCR procedure. Each of the first two PCR rounds ran for approximately 10 cycles using multiplex TRBV1-TRBV30 forward primers together with a Cbeta reverse primer. In-frame beta chains were kept once TCRdb had trimmed the public reads at Q25 with fastp and called clones with MiXCR. CDR3 protein sequences are deduplicated, and each keeps its most common genes and DNA. The sample table lists around 81,000 distinct CDR3 sequences, 71% of them with a count of one. The ten largest make up roughly 13% of the sample.

Source material: liver tumor tissue from sampling region 4. The cell subset or site label, read with the paper, signifies: tumor region T4, right-lateral pole. The receptors were sampled from a woman aged 55 to 70 with primary liver carcinoma and hepatitis B virus infection.

About this clonotype: Mismatch with germline at one junction end may stem from a read error. The CDR3 DNA reads TGTGCCGGCAGCCTGGACAGGGGGCTCTCAGATACACAGTATTTT. This encodes CAGSLDRGLSDTQYF. The chain recombines TRBV11-2 with TRBJ2-3; 11 bases map to TRBD1. The CDR3 has 15 residues. The V gene's germline CDR1 is SGHAT and CDR2 FQNNGV.

In regard to this clonotype: Given the absence of the conserved phenylalanine or tryptophan at the CDR3 end, a read error is likely. This sequence joins TRBV29-1 and TRBJ2-3; D unresolved. In germline, CDR1 is SQVTM, CDR2 ANQGSEA. The CDR3 loop spans 14 amino acids. The V gene lost 4 bases and the J gene lost 0 bases, with 11 bases spanning the gap. CDR3 sequence reads: CSVVAGASTDTQYY. The CDR3 region has the DNA TGCAGCGTTGTAGCTGGAGCTAGCACAGATACGCAGTATTAT.

As for this clonotype: A much larger clone lies one base from this, so it may be a read error. V gene TRBV28 combines with J gene TRBJ1-1; D is possibly TRBD1 (6 bases). Germline V gene data show CDR1 as MDHEN and CDR2 as SYDVKM. The CDR3 length is 14 residues. CDR3 residues: CTSSSHREPAEAFF. CDR3 bases: TGTACCAGCAGTTCTCACAGGGAGCCGGCTGAAGCTTTCTTT.

This clonotype came up many times. The chain carries TRBV29-1 and TRBJ1-1, with a possible D match to TRBD1 (6 bases). CDR1 is SQVTM, CDR2 ANQGSEA, per germline. V was trimmed by 7 bases and J by 6 bases, leaving 21 bases between them. The CDR3 sequence is 14 residues long. The CDR3 DNA follows: TGCAGCGCCGCGGGTGGAGGCAGGGGAGCTGAAGCTTTCTTT. It translates to CSAAGGGRGAEAFF.

As to this clonotype: The conserved phenylalanine or tryptophan normally closing the CDR3 is absent here, so this likely arose from a read error. The rearrangement links TRBV29-1 to TRBJ2-7, with TRBD2 identical over 12 bases. Per germline, CDR1 SQVTM and CDR2 ANQGSEA. The length of the CDR3 is 14 residues. V lost 4 bases to trimming and J lost 4 bases; unmatched junction nucleotides: 5. The CDR3 coding sequence is TGCAGCGTTGCCCTAGGGACTAGCGGGTACGAGCAGTACATA. Translating it yields CSVALGTSGYEQYI.

In this sample, this clonotype turned up a few times. Lacking the conserved final phenylalanine or tryptophan, this CDR3 likely reflects a read error. V is TRBV28 and J is TRBJ1-6, with D unresolved. The length of the CDR3 is 12 residues. From germline, CDR1 is MDHEN and CDR2 SYDVKM. The CDR3 DNA reads TGTGCTAGCAGCCGTCCGAATTCACCCCTCCACCTT. Amino acids: CASSRPNSPLHL.

For the CDR3, the DNA is TGTGCCAGCAGTATCCTACCTCTTGGCAAAAACATTCAGTACTTC. This encodes CASSILPLGKNIQYF. The chain joins TRBV5-6 to TRBJ2-4; D unclear. V lost 5 bases, J lost 3 bases, and 15 bases lay in between. This CDR3 has 15 residues. Germline lookup yields CDR1 SGHDT and CDR2 YYEEEE.

Many counts were recorded for this clonotype. The J gene is TRBJ1-6, the V gene TRBV28; maybe TRBD1 (5 bases). There are 11 residues in the CDR3. The germline CDR1 and CDR2 sequences are MDHEN and SYDVKM. V dropped 8 bases and J dropped 7 bases, with 6 bases sitting between them. CDR3 in amino acids: CASGGNSPLHF. The CDR3 DNA follows: TGTGCCAGCGGGGGGAATTCACCCCTCCACTTT. Based on the CDR3 plus reference TRBV28 and TRBJ1-6, the full variable domain is DVKVTQSSRYLVKRTGEKVFLECVQDMDHENMFWYRQDPGLGLRLIYFSYDVKMKEKGDIPEGYSVSREKKERFSLILESASTNQTSMYLCASGGNSPLHFGNGTRLTVT.

Of note for this clonotype: Just one base apart from a much larger clone, this may be a read error. The chain recombines TRBV6-1 with TRBJ2-2; 11 bases are a match to TRBD1. Germline V lookup: CDR1 MNHNS, CDR2 SASEGT. This CDR3 has 16 amino acids. CDR3 sequence: CATSAPGQGGSGELFF. The CDR3 coding sequence is TGTGCCACCAGTGCCCCGGGACAGGGGGGCTCCGGGGAGCTGTTTTTT.